The 22 T cell receptor beta chains below come from one sample, sequenced in a study of T cells in Graves' hyperthyroidism and ophthalmopathy. The source material, RNA transcripts, was used to amplify TCR beta CDR3 regions. In the first-round RT-PCR of the TCR CDR3, the HTBI primer set was used. Using its own MiXCR run on the multiplex PCR reads, TCRdb lists one record per CDR3 protein. This table holds approximately 700,000 distinct CDR3 sequences, about a sixth found once. Specimen: blood. The receptors come from a man younger than 35 with Graves' hyperthyroidism.

This clonotype was seen at least ten times. The rearrangement joins TRBV10-3 to TRBJ2-3, with D perhaps TRBD1 or TRBD2 (5 bases each). In germline, CDR1 is ENHRY, CDR2 SYGVKD. Trimming cost V 0 bases and J 6 bases, with 13 bases left between them. The CDR3 runs 15 residues. This chain's CDR3 is CAISESGTGRDTQYF. As DNA, the CDR3 is TGTGCCATCAGTGAGTCCGGGACGGGTCGTGATACGCAGTATTTT.

At least ten counts were recorded for this clonotype. The V call is TRBV12-3 or TRBV12-4, the J call TRBJ2-1; 11 bases line up with TRBD2. V was pared by 5 bases and J by 7 bases, with 7 bases of the junction left unmatched. The CDR3 is 15 residues long. In DNA, the CDR3 is TGTGCCAGCAGTGTACTAGCGGGAGCGGTTAATGAGCAGTTCTTC. Translating gives CASSVLAGAVNEQFF.

This clonotype occurred a few times. The V call is TRBV28, the J call TRBJ2-7, with a tentative D call TRBD2 (6 bases). The CDR3 sequence is 15 residues long. V was cut by 6 bases and J by 4 bases, with 19 bases left in between. CDR1 and CDR2 (germline): MDHEN, SYDVKM. The CDR3 DNA reads as TGTGCCAGCAGCGGAGGGACTTTAAGGGGTTACGAGCAGTACTTC. Translation gives CASSGGTLRGYEQYF.

This chain connects TRBV4-2 to TRBJ2-7; 8 nucleotides agree with TRBD2. The trim removed 2 bases at V and 0 bases at J, leaving 9 bases unmatched. CDR1 LGHNA and CDR2 YNFKEQ come from the germline V gene. There are 17 residues in the CDR3. CDR3 DNA sequence: TGTGCCAGCAGCCAAACTATAGCGGGACTCGTCTCCTACGAGCAGTACTTC. It codes for CASSQTIAGLVSYEQYF.

This clonotype has at least ten counts. The chain couples TRBV12-3 or TRBV12-4 to TRBJ1-6; D is ambiguous. Trimming took off 7 bases at V and 11 bases at J, with 12 bases between the two ends. CDR3 length: 12 amino acids. CDR3 protein: CASKRFRTPLHF. Here the CDR3 DNA reads TGTGCCAGCAAACGCTTTCGGACACCCCTCCACTTT.

The DNA of the CDR3 is TGTGCCAGCAGCCAAGATGGAGGGGGGGGAAGCAATCAGCCCCAGCATTTT. Protein: CASSQDGGGGSNQPQHF. The chain joins TRBV4-2 to TRBJ1-5; possible D gene TRBD1, 6 bases. The germline V gene has CDR1 LGHNA and CDR2 YNFKEQ. Trimming cost V 0 bases and J 1 base, with 13 bases left between them. The CDR3 covers 17 residues.

The genes are TRBV5-6 and TRBJ1-1, with D hard to call. V lost 1 base, J lost 0 bases, and 10 bases lay in between. The CDR3 runs 15 residues. Per germline, CDR1 SGHDT and CDR2 YYEEEE. The CDR3 loop reads CASSLWAPMNTEAFF. The CDR3, as DNA: TGTGCCAGCAGCTTGTGGGCTCCAATGAACACTGAAGCTTTCTTT.

This clonotype was detected a few times. The chain has TRBV7-9 and TRBJ2-1, with 13 nucleotides matching TRBD2. Germline assignment: CDR1 SEHNR and CDR2 FQNEAQ (reference sequence). This CDR3 has 18 residues. After removal of 7 bases from V and 1 base from J, the junction contained 10 bases not matched to a gene. The chain's CDR3 is CASTEPGLAGLSYNEQFF. The CDR3 nucleotides read TGTGCCAGCACCGAACCGGGACTAGCGGGATTATCCTACAATGAGCAGTTCTTC.

V usage is TRBV19 and J usage is TRBJ2-1; D uncertain. The germline CDR1 and CDR2 sequences are LNHDA and SQIVND (reference sequence). The ends were cut back, 6 bases at V and 5 bases at J, with 11 bases in the middle. This CDR3 spans 13 amino acids. CDR3 loop: CASSSLPHNEQFF. CDR3 nucleotides: TGTGCCAGTAGCTCCCTACCCCACAATGAGCAGTTCTTC.

This clonotype was seen ten or more times. The chain combines TRBV20-1 with TRBJ2-7; D ambiguous. The length of the CDR3 is 13 residues. Trimming pared 0 bases from V and 7 bases from J, leaving 13 bases between. Germline V gives CDR1 DFQATT, CDR2 SNEGSKA (reference sequence). CDR3 residues: CSARDRTIWEQYF. In DNA, the CDR3 is TGCAGTGCTAGAGATAGAACTATCTGGGAGCAGTACTTC.

This clonotype was seen ten or more times. CDR3 region: CASSSYRDTNEQFF. In DNA, the CDR3 is TGTGCCAGCAGCTCGTACCGGGACACCAATGAGCAGTTCTTC. The chain employs TRBV7-2 and TRBJ2-1, with TRBD1 as a possible D gene (6 bases). Germline-derived CDR1 and CDR2 are SGHTA and FQGNSA. The CDR3 is made up of 14 amino acids. V shed 4 bases and J shed 6 bases, with 13 bases lying between them.

This chain connects TRBV2 to TRBJ1-1; D is uncertain. Trimming stripped 6 bases from V and 10 bases from J, with 24 bases between. The CDR3 runs 15 residues. Germline assignment: CDR1 SNHLY and CDR2 FYNNEI. For the CDR3, the DNA is TGTGCCAGCAGCGAAAGGCCACTAACACCCCGAGCAGCTTTCTTT. This sequence encodes CASSERPLTPRAAFF.

The J gene is TRBJ2-5, the V gene TRBV29-1; 8 nucleotides align to TRBD2. Germline CDR1 reads SQVTM; CDR2 reads ANQGSEA. CDR3 length: 15 amino acids. Trimming at V came to 5 bases and at J to 2 bases, leaving 10 bases not matched to a gene. CDR3 DNA sequence: TGCAGCGTTCAGGTGGGCGGGAGGTCTCAAGAGACCCAGTACTTC. It codes for CSVQVGGRSQETQYF.

With respect to this clonotype: A read error may explain this, as a much larger clone is one base away. The V call is TRBV5-1, the J call TRBJ1-2; D may be TRBD1 (6 bases). The CDR3 is 13 amino acids. From germline, CDR1 is SGHRS and CDR2 YFSETQ. V was pared by 5 bases and J by 3 bases, with 11 bases between. CDR3 sequence reads: CASSPDSYYGYTF. CDR3 bases: TGCGCCAGCAGTCCGGACAGCTACTATGGCTACACCTTC.

The V gene is TRBV24-1, the J gene TRBJ1-2; no clear D. The CDR3 length is 13 residues. Trimming took off 5 bases at V and 8 bases at J, with 14 bases between the two ends. Germline V lookup: CDR1 KGHDR, CDR2 SFDVKD. Here the CDR3 DNA reads TGTGCCACCAGTGCTACTGACCTCGAGGGCTACACCTTC. Translating gives CATSATDLEGYTF.

The chain has TRBV20-1 and TRBJ2-1, with D tentatively TRBD2 (6 bases). Germline assignment: CDR1 DFQATT and CDR2 SNEGSKA (reference sequence). The CDR3 contains 13 residues. V lost 2 bases and J 3 bases, leaving 8 bases between the germline ends. CDR3 region: CSARTGGYNEQFF. In DNA, the CDR3 is TGCAGTGCTAGAACCGGGGGCTACAATGAGCAGTTCTTC.

This clonotype was counted only a few times. The chain has TRBV18 and TRBJ1-1; D perhaps matches TRBD1 (5 bases). The CDR3 is 14 residues long. V lost 3 bases, J lost 5 bases, and 13 bases lay in between. In germline, CDR1 is KGHSH, CDR2 LQKENI. CDR3 amino acids: CASSPWQGGTEAFF. CDR3 nucleotide sequence: TGTGCCAGCTCACCCTGGCAGGGTGGTACTGAAGCTTTCTTT.

V gene TRBV9 combines with J gene TRBJ2-1; D not certain. The CDR3 is made up of 13 amino acids. V lost 0 bases, J lost 7 bases, and 8 bases lay in between. Germline assignment: CDR1 SGDLS and CDR2 YYNGEE. This chain's CDR3 is CASSVVRENEQFF. CDR3 nucleotides: TGTGCCAGCAGCGTAGTAAGAGAAAATGAGCAGTTCTTC.

This clonotype was seen a handful of times. J is TRBJ1-1 and V is TRBV4-3, with D possibly TRBD1 on 5 matching bases. The CDR3 spans 13 residues. Trimming took 3 bases from V and 7 from J, leaving 12 bases between them. Germline CDR1 and CDR2: LGHNA and YSLEER. The CDR3 sequence: CASSHRDGFEAFF. The CDR3 region has the DNA TGCGCCAGCAGCCACAGGGACGGGTTTGAAGCTTTCTTT.

The table lists this clonotype with many counts. Here the CDR3 reads CASSLQGMYSYEQYF. The CDR3 bases are TGTGCCAGCAGCTTACAGGGGATGTATTCCTACGAGCAGTACTTC. The chain couples TRBV7-8 to TRBJ2-7; tentatively, D is TRBD1 (6 bases). Germline V gene lookup returns CDR1 SGHVS and CDR2 FQNEAQ. Trimming took 2 bases from V and 1 from J, leaving 12 bases between them. This CDR3 has 15 residues.

The table lists this clonotype with many counts. The chain carries TRBV28 and TRBJ1-2; D possibly corresponds to TRBD1 (6 bases). V was trimmed by 5 bases and J by 4 bases, leaving 17 bases between them. This CDR3 spans 15 amino acids. CDR1 is MDHEN and CDR2 is SYDVKM in the germline V gene. Written as DNA, the CDR3 is TGTGCCAGCAGTCTAGAAGAACAGGGTACCTATGGCTACACCTTC. Its protein is CASSLEEQGTYGYTF.

The J gene is TRBJ2-7, the V gene TRBV15; 7 bases map to TRBD1. The V and J ends lost 4 bases and 9 bases, in that order; junction bases with no gene match: 15. Per the germline V gene, CDR1 is LNHNV and CDR2 is YYDKDF (reference sequence). This CDR3 region has 15 residues. The DNA for the CDR3 is TGTGCCACCAGCAACCCCGGGACAGAACTTATCGGGCAGTACTTC. Translated, it gives CATSNPGTELIGQYF.